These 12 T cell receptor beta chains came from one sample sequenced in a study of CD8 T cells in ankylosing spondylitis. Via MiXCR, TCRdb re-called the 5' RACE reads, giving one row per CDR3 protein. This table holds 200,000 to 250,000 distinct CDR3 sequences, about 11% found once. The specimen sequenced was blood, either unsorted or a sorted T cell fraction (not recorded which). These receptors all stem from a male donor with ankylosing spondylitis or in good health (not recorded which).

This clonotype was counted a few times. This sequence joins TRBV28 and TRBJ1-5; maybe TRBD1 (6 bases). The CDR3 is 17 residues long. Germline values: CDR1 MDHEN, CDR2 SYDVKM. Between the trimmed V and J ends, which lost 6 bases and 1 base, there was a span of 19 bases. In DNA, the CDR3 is TGTGCCAGCAGCCCCGGGGGAGGGGGGCTAAGCAATCAGCCCCAGCATTTT. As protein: CASSPGGGGLSNQPQHF. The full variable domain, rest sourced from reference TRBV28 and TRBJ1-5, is DVKVTQSSRYLVKRTGEKVFLECVQDMDHENMFWYRQDPGLGLRLIYFSYDVKMKEKGDIPEGYSVSREKKERFSLILESASTNQTSMYLCASSPGGGGLSNQPQHFGDGTRLSIL.

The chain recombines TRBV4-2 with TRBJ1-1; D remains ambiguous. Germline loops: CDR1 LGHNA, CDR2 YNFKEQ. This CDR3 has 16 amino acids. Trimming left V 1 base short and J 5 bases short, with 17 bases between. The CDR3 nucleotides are TGTGCCAGCAGCCAAGCCTTAAGTCGGGGAGAGACTGAAGCTTTCTTT. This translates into CASSQALSRGETEAFF.

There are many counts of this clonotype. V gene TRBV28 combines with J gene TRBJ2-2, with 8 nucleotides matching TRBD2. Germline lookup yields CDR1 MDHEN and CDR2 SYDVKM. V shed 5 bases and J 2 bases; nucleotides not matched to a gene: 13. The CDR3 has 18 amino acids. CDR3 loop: CASSPTLQAGENTGELFF. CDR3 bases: TGTGCCAGCAGTCCGACCTTACAAGCGGGGGAAAACACCGGGGAGCTGTTTTTT.

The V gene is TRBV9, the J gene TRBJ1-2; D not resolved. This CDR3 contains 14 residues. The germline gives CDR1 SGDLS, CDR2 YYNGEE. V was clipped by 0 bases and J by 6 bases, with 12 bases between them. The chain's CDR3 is CASSVDAGPDGYTF. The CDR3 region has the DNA TGTGCCAGCAGCGTAGACGCAGGTCCGGATGGCTACACCTTC. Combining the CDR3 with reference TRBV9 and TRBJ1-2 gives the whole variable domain DSGVTQTPKHLITATGQRVTLRCSPRSGDLSVYWYQQSLDQGLQFLIQYYNGEERAKGNILERFSAQQFPDLHSELNLSSLELGDSALYFCASSVDAGPDGYTFGSGTRLTVV.

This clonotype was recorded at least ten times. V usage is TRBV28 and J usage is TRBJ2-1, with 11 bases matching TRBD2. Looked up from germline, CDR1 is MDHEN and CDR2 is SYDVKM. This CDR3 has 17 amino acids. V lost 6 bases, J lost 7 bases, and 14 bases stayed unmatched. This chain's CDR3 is CASSRTSGGPSRNEQFF. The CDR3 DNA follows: TGTGCCAGCAGCCGAACTAGCGGGGGCCCGTCGAGGAATGAGCAGTTCTTC.

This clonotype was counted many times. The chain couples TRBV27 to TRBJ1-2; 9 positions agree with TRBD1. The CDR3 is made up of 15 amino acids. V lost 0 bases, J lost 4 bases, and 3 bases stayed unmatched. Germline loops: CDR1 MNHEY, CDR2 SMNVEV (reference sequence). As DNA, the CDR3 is TGTGCCAGCAGTTTATCATGGACAGGGGCCTATGGCTACACCTTC. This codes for CASSLSWTGAYGYTF.

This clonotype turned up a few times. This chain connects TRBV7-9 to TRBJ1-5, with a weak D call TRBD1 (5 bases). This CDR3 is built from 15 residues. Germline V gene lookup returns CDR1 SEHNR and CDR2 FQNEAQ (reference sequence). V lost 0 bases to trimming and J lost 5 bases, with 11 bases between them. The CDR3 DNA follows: TGTGCCAGCAGCTTAGCGGGGGTGGGCGATCAGCCCCAGCATTTT. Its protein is CASSLAGVGDQPQHF.

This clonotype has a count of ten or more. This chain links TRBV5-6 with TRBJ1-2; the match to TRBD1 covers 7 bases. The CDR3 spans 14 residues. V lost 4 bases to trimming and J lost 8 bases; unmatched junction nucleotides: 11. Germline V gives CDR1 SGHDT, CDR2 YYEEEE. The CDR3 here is CASSRQGGMEGYTF. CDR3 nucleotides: TGTGCCAGCAGCCGTCAGGGGGGGATGGAAGGCTACACCTTC.

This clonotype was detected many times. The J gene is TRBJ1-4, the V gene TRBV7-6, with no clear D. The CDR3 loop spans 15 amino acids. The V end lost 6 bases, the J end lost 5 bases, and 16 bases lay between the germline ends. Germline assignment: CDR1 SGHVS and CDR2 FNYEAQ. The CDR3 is CASSLRPADNEKLFF. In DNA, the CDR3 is TGTGCCAGCAGTTTACGTCCAGCCGACAATGAAAAACTGTTTTTT.

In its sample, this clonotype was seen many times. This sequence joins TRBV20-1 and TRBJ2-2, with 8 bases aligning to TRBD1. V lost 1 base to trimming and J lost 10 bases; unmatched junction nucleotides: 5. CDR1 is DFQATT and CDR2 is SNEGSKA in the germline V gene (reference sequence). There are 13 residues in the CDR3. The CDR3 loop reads CSARAGGKLELFF. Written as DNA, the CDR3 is TGCAGTGCTAGAGCAGGGGGCAAATTGGAGCTGTTTTTT.

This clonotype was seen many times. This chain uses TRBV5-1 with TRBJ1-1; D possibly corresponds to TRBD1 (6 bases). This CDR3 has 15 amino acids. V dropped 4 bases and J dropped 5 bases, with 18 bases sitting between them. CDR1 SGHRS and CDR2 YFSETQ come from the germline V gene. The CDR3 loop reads CASSRVGGRETEAFF. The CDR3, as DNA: TGCGCCAGCAGCCGGGTCGGGGGGCGTGAGACTGAAGCTTTCTTT.

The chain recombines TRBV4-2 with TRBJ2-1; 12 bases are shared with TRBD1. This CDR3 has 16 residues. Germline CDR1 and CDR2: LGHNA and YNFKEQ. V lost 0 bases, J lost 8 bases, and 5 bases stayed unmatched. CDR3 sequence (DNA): TGTGCCAGCAGCCAAGAAATGGGACAGGGGGCGGATGAGCAGTTCTTC. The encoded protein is CASSQEMGQGADEQFF.